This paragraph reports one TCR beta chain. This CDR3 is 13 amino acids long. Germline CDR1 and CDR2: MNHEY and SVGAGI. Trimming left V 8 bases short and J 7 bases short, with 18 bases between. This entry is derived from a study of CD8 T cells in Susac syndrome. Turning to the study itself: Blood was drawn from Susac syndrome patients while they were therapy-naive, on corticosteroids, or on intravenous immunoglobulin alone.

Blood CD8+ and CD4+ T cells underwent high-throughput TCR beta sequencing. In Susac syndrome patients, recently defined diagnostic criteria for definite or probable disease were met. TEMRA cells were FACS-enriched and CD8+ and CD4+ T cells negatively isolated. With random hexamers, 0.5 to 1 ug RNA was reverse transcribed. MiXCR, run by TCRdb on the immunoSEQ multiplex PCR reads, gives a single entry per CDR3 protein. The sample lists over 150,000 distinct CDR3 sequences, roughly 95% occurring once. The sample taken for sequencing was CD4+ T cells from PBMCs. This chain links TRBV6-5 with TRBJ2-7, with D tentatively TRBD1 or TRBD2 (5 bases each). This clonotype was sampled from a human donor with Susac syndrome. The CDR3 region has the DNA TGTGCCAGCCGGGACGTTTCAAGGAGAGAGCAGTACTTC. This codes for CASRDVSRREQYF.